Each of the 30 T cell receptor beta chains below was sequenced from the same sample in a study of shared clonotypes between healthy human individuals. Naive CD8 cells, CD45RO-negative and positively selected for CCR7, excluded terminally differentiated effector memory CD45RA+ cells. Sequenced by immunoSEQ multiplex PCR; TCRdb stores in-frame clones only, minus some. The sample has around 2,000,000 clones, about 93% seen once. The sample comprised naive CD8+ T cells from PBMCs. All receptors come from a man younger than 35 in good health. Some clones in this sample may be carry-over from other donors' samples.

This clone was counted a single time. This sequence joins TRBV28 and TRBJ1-1, with 9 bases lining up with TRBD1. Unmatched junction bases numbered 12, after V lost 5 bases and J lost 5 bases. Per germline, CDR1 MDHEN and CDR2 SYDVKM. CDR3 size: 16 residues. CDR3 coding DNA: TGTGCCAGCAGTCCACGCCGGGACAGGGCGAGGACTGAAGCTTTCTTT. Translating it yields CASSPRRDRARTEAFF.

The J gene is TRBJ2-1, the V gene TRBV6-6; 7 nucleotides align to TRBD2. Germline V gene sequence: CDR1 MNHNY, CDR2 SVGAGI (reference sequence). This CDR3 comprises 14 residues. V dropped 9 bases and J dropped 9; count of bases not matched to a gene: 14. The CDR3 DNA reads TGTGCCAGTCAGAGGTTGCGGGAGAGGGGTGAGCAGTTCTTC. Its translation is CASQRLRERGEQFF.

CDR3 DNA sequence: TGTGCCAGCAGTCCCGGGACTAGCGCTAACACAGATACGCAGTATTTT. The encoded protein is CASSPGTSANTDTQYF. The V gene is TRBV27, the J gene TRBJ2-3, with TRBD2 matching over 10 bases. The CDR3 totals 16 residues. The V gene's germline CDR1 is MNHEY and CDR2 SMNVEV (reference sequence). V gave up 5 bases and J gave up 2 bases; unmatched junction bases: 7.

This rearrangement joins TRBV4-3 to TRBJ2-7, with TRBD1 identical over 9 bases. The V and J ends lost 4 bases and 0 bases, in that order; junction bases with no gene match: 4. Per the germline V gene, CDR1 is LGHNA and CDR2 is YSLEER. The length of the CDR3 is 15 residues. The CDR3 nucleotides are TGCGCCAGCAGCCGGGACAGGGCGGGCTCCTACGAGCAGTACTTC. It yields the protein CASSRDRAGSYEQYF.

This clone is a singleton in its sample. The genes are TRBV5-4 and TRBJ2-1; a possible D gene is TRBD2 (5 bases). Per germline, CDR1 SGHNT and CDR2 YYREEE (reference sequence). The CDR3 length is 14 residues. V was shortened by 3 bases and J by 8 bases, with 15 bases between the two germline ends. CDR3 bases: TGTGCCAGCAGCTGGCCCCTTGGACTCGATGAGCAGTTCTTC. It yields the protein CASSWPLGLDEQFF.

This rearrangement joins TRBV5-6 to TRBJ2-7, with no clear D. The CDR3 is made up of 14 amino acids. CDR1 and CDR2 from the germline V gene are SGHDT and YYEEEE. Trimming took off 2 bases at V and 0 bases at J, with 9 bases between the two ends. CDR3: CASSFSLTSYEQYF. As DNA, the CDR3 is TGTGCCAGCAGCTTCTCACTGACCTCCTACGAGCAGTACTTC.

The chain combines TRBV12-5 with TRBJ2-2; possibly TRBD1 for D (8 bases). The CDR3 length is 17 residues. Trimming took 6 bases from V and 0 from J, leaving 17 bases between them. Germline V gene sequence: CDR1 LGHNT, CDR2 FRNRAP. The CDR3 is CASGLDREGPNTGELFF. DNA of the CDR3: TGTGCTAGTGGCCTGGACAGGGAGGGACCGAACACCGGGGAGCTGTTTTTT.

The chain employs TRBV27 and TRBJ2-3, with D perhaps assigned TRBD1 or TRBD2 (6 bases each). This CDR3 comprises 14 residues. Between the trimmed V and J ends, which lost 7 bases and 4 bases, there was a span of 15 bases. The germline CDR1 and CDR2 sequences are MNHEY and SMNVEV (reference sequence). In nucleotides, the CDR3 is TGTGCCAGCACCCTGAGGGGGAGGCCAGATACGCAGTATTTT. This gives the protein CASTLRGRPDTQYF.

The chain combines TRBV7-9 with TRBJ2-5; TRBD1 matches at 9 bases. J gave up 2 bases and V 5 bases, and 6 bases lay outside the gene matches. This CDR3 has 15 residues. CDR1 and CDR2 from the germline V gene are SEHNR and FQNEAQ (reference sequence). Here the CDR3 DNA reads TGTGCCAGCAGCGGCGGGGACAGGGATCAAGAGACCCAGTACTTC. It codes for CASSGGDRDQETQYF. Combining the CDR3 with reference TRBV7-9 and TRBJ2-5 gives the whole variable domain DTGVSQNPRHKITKRGQNVTFRCDPISEHNRLYWYRQTLGQGPEFLTYFQNEAQLEKSRLLSDRFSAERPKGSFSTLEIQRTEQGDSAMYLCASSGGDRDQETQYFGPGTRLLVL.

The CDR3 bases are TGCAGCGTTGAAGGGCAGGGACGTGGATATGGCTACACCTTC. As protein: CSVEGQGRGYGYTF. The chain combines TRBV29-1 with TRBJ1-2; perhaps TRBD1 as D (5 bases). There are 14 residues in the CDR3. V dropped 1 base and J dropped 5 bases, with 14 bases sitting between them. Looked up from germline, CDR1 is SQVTM and CDR2 is ANQGSEA.

The V and J genes are TRBV7-7 and TRBJ2-7, with D perhaps TRBD1 (5 bases). The V end was cut by 1 base, the J end by 6 bases, with 16 bases between. CDR3 size: 15 residues. Germline V gene lookup returns CDR1 SSHAT and CDR2 FNYEAQ (reference sequence). As DNA, the CDR3 is TGTGCCAGCAGCTTAGTGGCAGGGTCGTCGTCCGAGCAGTACTTC. Translation gives CASSLVAGSSSEQYF.

The rearrangement joins TRBV6-6 to TRBJ2-7; 8 positions agree with TRBD1. Germline V gene sequence: CDR1 MNHNY, CDR2 SVGAGI (reference sequence). This CDR3 has 13 residues. The junction had 4 bases not matched to a gene; V was cut back by 4 bases and J by 5 bases. CDR3 nucleotides: TGTGCCAGCAGTTGGACAGGGAACCACGAGCAGTACTTC. Translation gives CASSWTGNHEQYF.

This sequence joins TRBV27 and TRBJ2-2; D gene ambiguous. The germline V gene encodes CDR1 MNHEY and CDR2 SMNVEV (reference sequence). This CDR3 contains 14 residues. Trimming removed 2 bases at V and 0 bases at J, with 4 bases between. CDR3 in amino acids: CASSLKSNTGELFF. The CDR3 DNA follows: TGTGCCAGCAGTTTAAAGTCGAACACCGGGGAGCTGTTTTTT.

This chain connects TRBV6-1 to TRBJ2-7; D not resolved. Germline loops: CDR1 MNHNS, CDR2 SASEGT. The CDR3 totals 11 residues. The germline V and J ends were trimmed by 7 bases and 7 bases, with 11 bases remaining between them. The DNA for the CDR3 is TGTGCCAGCAACATGGGCCGAGAGCAGTACTTC. Translated, it gives CASNMGREQYF.

J is TRBJ1-1 and V is TRBV30; unclear D gene. CDR1 and CDR2 from the germline V gene are GTSNPN and SVGIG (reference sequence). The V gene lost 0 bases and the J gene lost 1 base, with 6 bases spanning the gap. The CDR3 is 13 residues long. The CDR3 nucleotides read TGTGCCTGGAGTGTACAGACGAACACTGAAGCTTTCTTT. Translation gives CAWSVQTNTEAFF.

The chain is built from TRBV5-8 and TRBJ1-5; 7 positions match TRBD1. With V trimmed by 5 bases and J by 3 bases, 8 bases remained unmatched. CDR1 is SGHTS, CDR2 YDEGEE, per germline. The CDR3 is 15 residues long. DNA for the CDR3: TGTGCCAGCAGTCCCGCCGGGACAGACAATCAGCCCCAGCATTTT. It encodes CASSPAGTDNQPQHF. The full variable domain, its missing parts supplied by reference TRBV5-8 and TRBJ1-5, is EAGVTQSPTHLIKTRGQQATLRCSPISGHTSVYWYQQALGLGLQFLLWYDEGEERNRGNFPPRFSGRQFPNYSSELNVNALELEDSALYLCASSPAGTDNQPQHFGDGTRLSIL.

This chain links TRBV15 with TRBJ2-1; D unresolved. V lost 6 bases and J 6 bases, leaving 9 bases between the germline ends. Germline V gives CDR1 LNHNV, CDR2 YYDKDF (reference sequence). This CDR3 is built from 12 residues. The CDR3 sequence: CATRAISNEQFF. The CDR3 nucleotides read TGTGCCACCAGAGCCATCTCCAATGAGCAGTTCTTC.

The V call is TRBV5-6, the J call TRBJ2-7; possible D gene TRBD2, 5 bases. Deletions cut 4 bases from V and 2 bases from J, with 19 bases between. The germline V gene has CDR1 SGHDT and CDR2 YYEEEE. There are 16 residues in the CDR3. The CDR3 region is CASSPGFFSPTYEQYF. Here the CDR3 DNA reads TGTGCCAGCAGCCCGGGATTTTTCTCTCCTACCTACGAGCAGTACTTC.

The J gene is TRBJ2-2, the V gene TRBV18; D is ambiguous. V was cut by 1 base and J by 1 base, with 10 bases left in between. The CDR3 covers 16 residues. Germline values: CDR1 KGHSH, CDR2 LQKENI. The CDR3 sequence: CASSPLKGRNTGELFF. The CDR3 bases are TGTGCCAGCTCACCACTAAAGGGCAGGAACACCGGGGAGCTGTTTTTT.

This clone was observed a handful of times. The chain carries TRBV4-1 and TRBJ1-1; tentatively, D is TRBD1 (5 bases). V lost 4 bases and J lost 8, with 17 bases in between. Looked up from germline, CDR1 is MGHRA and CDR2 is YSYEKL. The CDR3 consists of 14 residues. Here the CDR3 reads CASSRPRTPWEAFF. CDR3 coding DNA: TGCGCCAGCAGCCGTCCGAGGACACCCTGGGAAGCTTTCTTT.

The genes are TRBV4-1 and TRBJ2-7; no reliable D call. CDR1 and CDR2 (germline): MGHRA, YSYEKL. CDR3 length: 12 residues. Trimming shortened V by 4 bases and J by 6 bases, and 10 bases separated the two germline ends. The chain's CDR3 is CASSPRVGEQYF. In DNA form, the CDR3 reads TGCGCCAGCAGCCCCCGGGTTGGCGAGCAGTACTTC.

V gene TRBV7-2 combines with J gene TRBJ2-7; maybe TRBD1 (6 bases). Trimming stripped 1 base from V and 0 bases from J, with 10 bases between. The germline CDR1 and CDR2 sequences are SGHTA and FQGNSA. This CDR3 spans 15 amino acids. CDR3 DNA: TGTGCCAGCAGCTTAGAGGGACATGGCTCCTACGAGCAGTACTTC. It codes for CASSLEGHGSYEQYF.

The V and J genes are TRBV6-5 and TRBJ2-1; 12 nucleotides agree with TRBD2. The CDR3 spans 15 residues. J gave up 3 bases and V 6 bases, and 3 bases lay outside the gene matches. Germline V gene sequence: CDR1 MNHEY, CDR2 SVGAGI. The CDR3 loop reads CASRLLAGGYNEQFF. In nucleotides, the CDR3 is TGTGCCAGCAGGCTACTAGCGGGAGGCTACAATGAGCAGTTCTTC.

The table lists this clone with a few counts. The chain couples TRBV28 to TRBJ1-5, with TRBD1 matching over 8 bases. From germline, CDR1 is MDHEN and CDR2 SYDVKM. This CDR3 spans 14 amino acids. Trimming cost V 7 bases and J 6 bases; bases outside gene matches: 8. Here the CDR3 reads CASTLGQVVQPQHF. The CDR3 nucleotides are TGTGCCAGCACCCTGGGACAGGTTGTTCAGCCCCAGCATTTT.

CDR3 sequence: CASSRAHRAEAFF. The DNA for the CDR3 is TGTGCCAGCAGCCGGGCCCACAGGGCTGAAGCTTTCTTT. This sequence joins TRBV27 and TRBJ1-1; D perhaps matches TRBD1 (6 bases). V was clipped by 6 bases and J by 6 bases, with 14 bases between them. Per the germline V gene, CDR1 is MNHEY and CDR2 is SMNVEV (reference sequence). This CDR3 is built from 13 residues.

V usage is TRBV2 and J usage is TRBJ2-7; 7 nucleotides align to TRBD2. Germline loops: CDR1 SNHLY, CDR2 FYNNEI. V shed 8 bases and J 5 bases; nucleotides not matched to a gene: 12. This CDR3 region has 14 residues. This CDR3 reads CASGDWGGTNEQYF. DNA of the CDR3: TGTGCCAGCGGGGACTGGGGGGGAACCAACGAGCAGTACTTC.

This chain links TRBV6-1 with TRBJ1-2; D call uncertain. CDR3 length: 11 residues. Germline assignment: CDR1 MNHNS and CDR2 SASEGT. V gave up 6 bases and J gave up 8 bases, with 10 bases separating them. The CDR3, as DNA: TGTGCCAGCAGGGCCCCCCGGGGCTACACCTTC. Protein sequence: CASRAPRGYTF.

The rearrangement joins TRBV11-2 to TRBJ2-3; D might be TRBD2 (7 bases). Trimming left V 1 base short and J 3 bases short, with 14 bases between. This CDR3 has 16 amino acids. Germline assignment: CDR1 SGHAT and CDR2 FQNNGV. The DNA for the CDR3 is TGTGCCAGCAGCTTAGTCCACGGGGGGCGAACAGATACGCAGTATTTT. Amino acids: CASSLVHGGRTDTQYF.

V usage is TRBV16 and J usage is TRBJ1-5, with D unclear. Deletions cut 0 bases from V and 5 bases from J, with 11 bases between. The CDR3 contains 15 residues. CDR1 is KGHSY and CDR2 is FQNENV in the germline V gene. Written as DNA, the CDR3 is TGTGCCAGCAGCCAATCAGGTACCAATTATCAGCCCCAGCATTTT. Translated, it gives CASSQSGTNYQPQHF.

In nucleotides, the CDR3 is TGTGCCAGCAGCGCGGGAGGACAGGGGGCGCGAGAGACCCAGTACTTC. The encoded protein is CASSAGGQGARETQYF. The chain recombines TRBV9 with TRBJ2-5; the match to TRBD1 covers 11 bases. Germline V CDR1 and CDR2: SGDLS, YYNGEE. Unmatched junction bases numbered 8, after V lost 3 bases and J lost 4 bases. The CDR3 consists of 16 residues. Looking up the rest from reference TRBV9 and TRBJ2-5 gives the full variable domain: DSGVTQTPKHLITATGQRVTLRCSPRSGDLSVYWYQQSLDQGLQFLIQYYNGEERAKGNILERFSAQQFPDLHSELNLSSLELGDSALYFCASSAGGQGARETQYFGPGTRLLVL.